This TCR beta chain was observed in a study of blood T cells in healthy people across ages. Study results and caveats: Bulk PBMC profiling left naive and antigen-experienced comparisons inconclusive.

Notes on this clonotype: The antigen is unknown.

Germline V CDR1 and CDR2: SQVTM, ANQGSEA. The CDR3 has 13 residues. V shed 4 bases and J shed 9 bases, with 17 bases lying between them. A J-beta primer mix and a sample-barcoded 5' primer were used in a second PCR of about 7 to 12 cycles. TCRdb analysed the 5' RACE reads with MiXCR anew, one entry per CDR3 protein. The sample yields more than 750,000 distinct CDR3 sequences, 25% to 35% seen once. The data also belong to a second study, concerning T cells of mothers and their children. From that report: Reads obtained per mother exceeded 10 million TCR beta CDR3 reads, with 3 million to 3.5 million obtained per child.

Sequenced input: blood. This receptor was obtained from a woman in her thirties or forties in good health. The chain is built from TRBV29-1 and TRBJ2-3; a weak D match, TRBD1 (5 bases). CDR3 sequence reads: CSVGDRPSGTQYF. The CDR3 DNA reads as TGCAGCGTTGGCGACCGACCCTCAGGGACGCAGTATTTT.